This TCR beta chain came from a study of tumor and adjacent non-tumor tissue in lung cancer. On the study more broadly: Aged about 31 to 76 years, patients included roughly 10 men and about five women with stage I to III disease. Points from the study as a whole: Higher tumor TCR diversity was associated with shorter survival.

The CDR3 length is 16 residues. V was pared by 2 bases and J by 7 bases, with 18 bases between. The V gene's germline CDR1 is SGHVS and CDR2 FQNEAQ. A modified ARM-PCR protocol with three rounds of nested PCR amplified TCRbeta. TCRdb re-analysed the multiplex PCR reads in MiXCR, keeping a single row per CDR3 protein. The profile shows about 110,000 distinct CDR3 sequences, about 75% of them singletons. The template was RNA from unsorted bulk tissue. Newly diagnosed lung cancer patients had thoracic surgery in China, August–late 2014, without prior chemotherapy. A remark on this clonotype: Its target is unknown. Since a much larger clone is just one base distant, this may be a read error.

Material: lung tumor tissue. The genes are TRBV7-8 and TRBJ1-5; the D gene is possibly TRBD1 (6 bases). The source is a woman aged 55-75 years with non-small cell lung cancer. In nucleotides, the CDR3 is TGTGCCAGCAGCTTATTTACACAGGGAGGGAAACAGCCCCAGCATTTT. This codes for CASSLFTQGGKQPQHF.